This T cell receptor (beta chain) is from a study of a mutant IDH1 vaccine in newly diagnosed glioma. Overall study context: The start of vaccination came 4-6 weeks after radiotherapy alone, or with temozolomide cycles.

Indicated time point: week 35, safety follow-up. All doses held 300 ug of mutant IDH1 20-mer peptide, with topical imiquimod. As for this clone: Its target is unknown.

Profiling relied on immunoSEQ multiplex PCR, and the TCRdb table lists in-frame clones only, not all of them. Found here are about 54,000 clones, approximately 81% of them singletons; the top ten hold approximately 4.5%. CDR1 is ENHRY and CDR2 is SYGVKD in the germline V gene. V lost 4 bases, J lost 10 bases, and 11 bases lay in between. The CDR3 runs to 12 residues. This chain uses TRBV10-3 with TRBJ2-1; D unclear. Material: PBMCs, obtained from a glioma patient whose treatment included an IDH1 peptide vaccine. This sequence originates from a woman aged 18-30 years with glioma. The CDR3 coding sequence is TGTGCCATCAGTGCCGGTGGGCCCGAGCAGTTCTTC. Its protein product is CAISAGGPEQFF.